A selection of T cell receptor beta chains follows, all from one sample in a study of Ad26.COV2.S vaccination and SARS-CoV-2 variants. Assay used: immunoSEQ multiplex PCR; TCRdb lists only in-frame clones, some missing. The sample contains some 400,000 clones, about 91% of which appear only once. Specimen: peripheral blood, collected in a trial of Ad26.COV2.S vaccine versus placebo. The receptors here all came from a person between 18 and 59 years old who received the Ad26.COV2.S COVID-19 vaccine or a placebo. Both conserved end residues are part of each CDR3. The order of the fields is clone size, V gene, D gene, J gene, CDR3 DNA, CDR3 protein. D genes are given only for firm matches. Expanded clones are given a class, and other clones once, few, many or no size at all.

abundance: NA
v_gene: TRBV5-1
d_gene: NA
j_gene: TRBJ2-7
CDR3nt: TGCGCCAGCAGCTTGATCGGCGGCTACGAGCAGTACTTC
CDR3aa: CASSLIGGYEQYF

abundance: NA
v_gene: TRBV28
d_gene: TRBD2
j_gene: TRBJ2-2
CDR3nt: TGTGCCAGCAGTCCGAGGACTAGCGGGAGGGGCGGGGAGCTGTTTTTT
CDR3aa: CASSPRTSGRGGELFF

abundance: once
v_gene: TRBV18
d_gene: TRBD1
j_gene: TRBJ1-2
CDR3nt: TGTGCCAGCTCACCGACAGGGGTCAGCAACTATGGCTACACCTTC
CDR3aa: CASSPTGVSNYGYTF

abundance: few
v_gene: TRBV7-6
d_gene: NA
j_gene: TRBJ1-1
CDR3nt: TGTGCCAGCAGCCGGAATCCATTAGCGAACACTGAAGCTTTCTTT
CDR3aa: CASSRNPLANTEAFF

abundance: NA
v_gene: TRBV21-1
d_gene: NA
j_gene: TRBJ2-1
CDR3nt: TGTGCCAGCAGCAATCGACTAGCGGGAGCCAATGAGCAGTTCTTC
CDR3aa: CASSNRLAGANEQFF

abundance: NA
v_gene: TRBV4-3
d_gene: NA
j_gene: TRBJ1-2
CDR3nt: TGCGCCAGCAGCCAGGAGAAGATCGCGAACTATGGCTACACCTTC
CDR3aa: CASSQEKIANYGYTF

abundance: NA
v_gene: TRBV28
d_gene: NA
j_gene: TRBJ2-2
CDR3nt: TGTGCCAGCAGTTTATCTATTGCCGGGGAGCTGTTTTTT
CDR3aa: CASSLSIAGELFF

abundance: NA
v_gene: TRBV18
d_gene: NA
j_gene: TRBJ2-5
CDR3nt: TGTGCCAGCTCACCCCGGGACTCCACTCAAGAGACCCAGTACTTC
CDR3aa: CASSPRDSTQETQYF

abundance: NA
v_gene: TRBV18
d_gene: TRBD1
j_gene: TRBJ1-2
CDR3nt: TGTGCCAGCTCACCCAACGTTCAGGGGGGAGGCTACACCTTC
CDR3aa: CASSPNVQGGGYTF

abundance: NA
v_gene: TRBV18
d_gene: TRBD1
j_gene: TRBJ2-3
CDR3nt: TGTGCCAGCTTGACAGGGGGCGAAGATACGCAGTATTTT
CDR3aa: CASLTGGEDTQYF

abundance: NA
v_gene: TRBV11-2
d_gene: NA
j_gene: TRBJ2-1
CDR3nt: TGTGCCAGCAGCCCTCCGAGGGGGGGGGTTTACAATGAGCAGTTCTTC
CDR3aa: CASSPPRGGVYNEQFF

abundance: NA
v_gene: TRBV6-5
d_gene: NA
j_gene: TRBJ1-6
CDR3nt: TGTGCCAGCAGTACTCCGGGCAATTCACCCCTCCACTTT
CDR3aa: CASSTPGNSPLHF

abundance: NA
v_gene: TRBV5-1
d_gene: NA
j_gene: TRBJ2-7
CDR3nt: TGCGCCAGCAGCTTGGGAGTCCACAGGGACGAGCAGTACTTC
CDR3aa: CASSLGVHRDEQYF

abundance: once
v_gene: TRBV24-1
d_gene: TRBD1
j_gene: TRBJ2-1
CDR3nt: TGTGCCACCAGTGACCCCGGGACAGTAAGCAATGAGCAGTTCTTC
CDR3aa: CATSDPGTVSNEQFF

abundance: NA
v_gene: TRBV11-2
d_gene: NA
j_gene: TRBJ1-1
CDR3nt: TGTGCCAGCAGCTTAGGAACAGGGAACACTGAAGCTTTCTTT
CDR3aa: CASSLGTGNTEAFF

abundance: NA
v_gene: TRBV15
d_gene: NA
j_gene: TRBJ1-3
CDR3nt: TGTGCCACCAGCAGAGGGTCTTTTGGAAACACCATATATTTT
CDR3aa: CATSRGSFGNTIYF

abundance: NA
v_gene: TRBV28
d_gene: NA
j_gene: TRBJ2-2
CDR3nt: TGTGCCAGCAGTTCGCCCTCACCGACCGACACCGGGGAGCTGTTTTTT
CDR3aa: CASSSPSPTDTGELFF

abundance: few
v_gene: TRBV28
d_gene: TRBD1
j_gene: TRBJ1-3
CDR3nt: TGTGCCAGCAGTTCGGGGGGACAGGGAAACACCATATATTTT
CDR3aa: CASSSGGQGNTIYF

abundance: once
v_gene: TRBV28
d_gene: TRBD1
j_gene: TRBJ1-4
CDR3nt: TGTGCCAGCAGACCAAAGGGACAGGGGGGTGAAAAACTGTTTTTT
CDR3aa: CASRPKGQGGEKLFF

abundance: NA
v_gene: TRBV10-2
d_gene: NA
j_gene: TRBJ2-7
CDR3nt: TGCGCCAGCACCCGGGACCACTGGGAAGAGCAGTACTTC
CDR3aa: CASTRDHWEEQYF

abundance: NA
v_gene: TRBV4-2
d_gene: TRBD1
j_gene: TRBJ1-2
CDR3nt: TGTGCCAGCAGCCAGGCCGGGACAGGGGGACCGCTTTCTGGCTACACCTTC
CDR3aa: CASSQAGTGGPLSGYTF

abundance: once
v_gene: TRBV5-1
d_gene: NA
j_gene: TRBJ2-7
CDR3nt: TGCGCCAGCAGCTTCGATCTTCCGGGGGACGAGCAGTACTTC
CDR3aa: CASSFDLPGDEQYF

abundance: NA
v_gene: TRBV28
d_gene: NA
j_gene: TRBJ1-6
CDR3nt: TGTGCCAGCAGTTCTTCCTCCGGGGGCTCCTATAATTCACCCCTCCACTTT
CDR3aa: CASSSSSGGSYNSPLHF

abundance: NA
v_gene: TRBV28
d_gene: NA
j_gene: TRBJ1-4
CDR3nt: TGTGCCAGTTCGCCTCACACGCTTGAAAAACTGTTTTTT
CDR3aa: CASSPHTLEKLFF

abundance: NA
v_gene: TRBV14
d_gene: NA
j_gene: TRBJ2-7
CDR3nt: TGTGCCAGCAGCCAAGATAAGCACTACGAGCAGTACTTC
CDR3aa: CASSQDKHYEQYF

abundance: few
v_gene: TRBV6-5
d_gene: NA
j_gene: TRBJ1-1
CDR3nt: TGTGCCACCCTAAGGAACACTGAAGCTTTCTTT
CDR3aa: CATLRNTEAFF

abundance: NA
v_gene: TRBV5-6
d_gene: TRBD1
j_gene: TRBJ1-1
CDR3nt: TGTGCCAGCAACTACAGGGGGCGCGGTACTGAAGCTTTCTTT
CDR3aa: CASNYRGRGTEAFF

abundance: once
v_gene: TRBV28
d_gene: NA
j_gene: TRBJ2-5
CDR3nt: TGTGCCAGCAGTTTGGCGGGCGGTCCGTCCCAAGAGACCCAGTACTTC
CDR3aa: CASSLAGGPSQETQYF

abundance: NA
v_gene: TRBV6-5
d_gene: NA
j_gene: TRBJ1-2
CDR3nt: TGTGCCAGCAGGACGGGCTATGGCTACACCTTC
CDR3aa: CASRTGYGYTF

abundance: NA
v_gene: TRBV3-1/TRBV3-2
d_gene: TRBD1
j_gene: TRBJ2-7
CDR3nt: TGTGCCAGCAGCCAGGGGACAGGGATGCCCTACGAGCAGTACTTC
CDR3aa: CASSQGTGMPYEQYF

abundance: NA
v_gene: TRBV3-1/TRBV3-2
d_gene: NA
j_gene: TRBJ1-5
CDR3nt: TGTGCCAGCAGCCAAAACAATCAGCCCCAGCATTTT
CDR3aa: CASSQNNQPQHF

abundance: NA
v_gene: TRBV19
d_gene: TRBD2
j_gene: TRBJ2-5
CDR3nt: TGTGCCAGTAGTACACTCGGGAGGAGCTTCACGGGGGAGACCCAGTACTTC
CDR3aa: CASSTLGRSFTGETQYF

abundance: NA
v_gene: TRBV5-1
d_gene: NA
j_gene: TRBJ2-5
CDR3nt: TGCGCCAGTGCTTCAGGCGAAACGTCACGGGAGACCCAGTACTTC
CDR3aa: CASASGETSRETQYF

abundance: NA
v_gene: TRBV6-5
d_gene: NA
j_gene: TRBJ1-4
CDR3nt: TGTGCCAGCAGCTACCAGGGGGAAAAACTGTTTTTT
CDR3aa: CASSYQGEKLFF

abundance: NA
v_gene: TRBV30
d_gene: TRBD2
j_gene: TRBJ2-1
CDR3nt: TGTGCCTGGAGTGGTTTGGCGGGAGTTAGGAATGAGCAGTTCTTC
CDR3aa: CAWSGLAGVRNEQFF

abundance: NA
v_gene: TRBV3-1/TRBV3-2
d_gene: NA
j_gene: TRBJ2-1
CDR3nt: TGTGCCAGCAGCCAAGAAGGGGCACTTCTGTCTAATGAGCAGTTCTTC
CDR3aa: CASSQEGALLSNEQFF

abundance: many
v_gene: TRBV6-5
d_gene: TRBD1
j_gene: TRBJ1-5
CDR3nt: TGTGCCAGTTCGGGACAGCAGAATCAGCCCCAGCATTTT
CDR3aa: CASSGQQNQPQHF

abundance: NA
v_gene: TRBV7-6
d_gene: TRBD1
j_gene: TRBJ2-1
CDR3nt: TGTGCCAGCAGCGAGCCGGGACAGGGGGTTAATGAGCAGTTCTTC
CDR3aa: CASSEPGQGVNEQFF

abundance: NA
v_gene: TRBV7-9
d_gene: NA
j_gene: TRBJ1-2
CDR3nt: TGTGCCAGCAGCTTATTGGGGGGTCGCTACACCTTC
CDR3aa: CASSLLGGRYTF

abundance: NA
v_gene: TRBV9
d_gene: NA
j_gene: TRBJ2-1
CDR3nt: TGTGCCAGCAGCGTAGACGCCAGGGCTTCCTACAATGAGCAGTTCTTC
CDR3aa: CASSVDARASYNEQFF

abundance: NA
v_gene: TRBV5-4
d_gene: NA
j_gene: TRBJ1-3
CDR3nt: TGTGCCAGCAGCTTACAGGGAGTTCGTGGAAACACCATATATTTT
CDR3aa: CASSLQGVRGNTIYF

abundance: NA
v_gene: TRBV28
d_gene: NA
j_gene: TRBJ1-3
CDR3nt: TGTGCCAGCAGTTTCAAAGACACCATATATTTT
CDR3aa: CASSFKDTIYF